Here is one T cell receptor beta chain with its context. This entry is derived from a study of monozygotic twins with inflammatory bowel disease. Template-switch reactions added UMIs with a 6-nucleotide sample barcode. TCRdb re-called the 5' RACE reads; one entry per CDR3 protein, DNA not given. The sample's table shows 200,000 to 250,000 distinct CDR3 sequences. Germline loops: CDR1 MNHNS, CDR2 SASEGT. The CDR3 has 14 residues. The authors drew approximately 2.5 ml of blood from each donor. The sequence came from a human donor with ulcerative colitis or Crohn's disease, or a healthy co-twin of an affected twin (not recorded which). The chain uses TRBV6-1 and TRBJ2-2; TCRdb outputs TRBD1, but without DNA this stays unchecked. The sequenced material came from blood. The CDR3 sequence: CASSPTGIGGELFF.